The sequence of this T cell receptor beta chain was determined in a study of identical twins. Study results and limitations: The more abundant beta clonotypes in cord blood had fewer insertions, and memory repertoires did not show this. With beta out-of-frame sequences, excess sharing by twins was weaker.

A universal primer site was added by template switching, and unique molecular identifiers were carried by the cDNA. TCRdb used MiXCR to reprocess the 5' RACE reads, holding one entry per CDR3 protein. The sample records 310,000 or so distinct CDR3 sequences, just under 9.5% being singletons. Concerning this clonotype itself: The target antigen is unknown.

The germline gives CDR1 SGHDN, CDR2 FVKESK. CDR3 length: 14 amino acids. V was pared by 2 bases and J by 3 bases, with 10 bases between. The same sample was also used in a study of yellow fever vaccine responses in identical twins. That study reports: The T cell response to vaccination in identical twins was reportedly partly convergent and partly personalized.

The J gene is TRBJ1-1, the V gene TRBV14; perhaps TRBD1 as D (6 bases). The clonotype comes from a woman under 30 in good health. Sequenced input: CD8+ T cells sorted from blood. The CDR3 reads CASSQWGRDTEAFF. The CDR3, as DNA: TGTGCCAGCAGCCAATGGGGGCGCGACACTGAAGCTTTCTTT.